This TCR beta chain is drawn from a study of CD8 T cells in ankylosing spondylitis. Regarding the study as a whole: Disease-linked clones were found to be CD8+ and relatively rare in peripheral blood. In ankylosing spondylitis blood, a motif of fewer than 10 highly homologous TCR beta variants appeared characteristic. In the blood and synovial fluid of reactive arthritis, some motif variants had been previously reported.

Using quantitative 5'-RACE with molecular barcodes, the authors made TCR beta libraries. TCRdb re-derived calls from the 5' RACE reads in MiXCR, one entry per CDR3 protein. The table lists 35,000 to 50,000 distinct CDR3 sequences, less than 4% of them singletons. The CDR3 has 16 residues. Looked up from germline, CDR1 is SGDLS and CDR2 is YYNGEE. V lost 3 bases to trimming and J lost 1 base; unmatched junction nucleotides: 8. The sample holds many counts of this clonotype. The antigen remains undetermined. The receptor was isolated from a male donor with ankylosing spondylitis or in good health (not recorded which). Material: blood, either unsorted or a sorted T cell fraction (not recorded which). The J gene is TRBJ2-3, the V gene TRBV9; TRBD1 aligns across 7 bases. CDR3 nucleotide sequence: TGTGCCAGCAGCGCGACCACAGGGGTGGGCACAGATACGCAGTATTTT. Translated, it gives CASSATTGVGTDTQYF.